Sequencing of this T cell receptor beta chain was carried out in a study of blood T cell repertoires in COVID-19. Study at large: COVID-19 samples collected from the United States, Italy and Spain covered acute and convalescent phases.

The CDR3 sequence is 15 residues long. Trimming took off 7 bases at V and 1 base at J, with 15 bases between the two ends. CDR1 and CDR2 from the germline V gene are SGHTA and FQGNSA. TCRdb keeps only in-frame clones here, not all; method: immunoSEQ multiplex PCR. Here the sample spans about 30,000 clones, approximately 94% being singletons. Sequencing input: peripheral blood. This rearrangement joins TRBV7-2 to TRBJ2-3, with TRBD1 as a possible D gene (5 bases). The receptor's source is a human donor with active COVID-19. The donor label of this sample is uncertain. The CDR3 spells CASTPRWGRTDTQYF. The CDR3 DNA follows: TGTGCCAGCACTCCGCGGTGGGGCCGCACAGATACGCAGTATTTT.